The 6 T cell receptor beta chains below were found in one sample sequenced in a study of radiotherapy plus CTLA-4 blockade in lung cancer. Assay used: immunoSEQ multiplex PCR; TCRdb lists only in-frame clones, some missing. The sample records tens of thousands of clones, over 80% being singletons. The source was peripheral blood, collected from a patient treated with radiotherapy plus ipilimumab. These receptors originate from a human donor with non-small cell lung cancer that progressed on radiotherapy plus ipilimumab.

The V call is TRBV5-1, the J call TRBJ1-2, with D maybe TRBD1 (5 bases). Trimming shortened V by 8 bases and J by 6 bases, and 14 bases separated the two germline ends. The germline gives CDR1 SGHRS, CDR2 YFSETQ. This CDR3 region has 12 residues. This CDR3 is CASGDGTNGYTF. The CDR3 DNA sequence: TGCGCCAGTGGGGACGGCACTAATGGCTACACCTTC. Complete variable domain (other parts from reference TRBV5-1 and TRBJ1-2): KAGVTQTPRYLIKTRGQQVTLSCSPISGHRSVSWYQQTPGQGLQFLFEYFSETQRNKGNFPGRFSGRQFSNSRSEMNVSTLELGDSALYLCASGDGTNGYTFGSGTRLTVV.

The V call is TRBV27, the J call TRBJ1-1; the match to TRBD1 covers 11 bases. Germline V CDR1 and CDR2: MNHEY, SMNVEV (reference sequence). The CDR3 covers 17 residues. J lost 0 bases, V lost 5 bases, and 8 bases had no gene match. The CDR3 sequence is CASSPRDRGWVNTEAFF. DNA for the CDR3: TGTGCCAGCAGTCCCCGGGACAGGGGGTGGGTGAACACTGAAGCTTTCTTT.

This clone occurred a few times. The genes are TRBV11-3 and TRBJ2-1; 12 bases match TRBD2. CDR3 length equals 18 residues. Germline values: CDR1 SGHNT, CDR2 YENEEA. V lost 1 base and J lost 3; bases outside the gene matches: 7. CDR3 bases: TGTGCCAGCAGCTTAGTGGTTGCTAGCGGGAGGGACTACAATGAGCAGTTCTTC. Protein sequence: CASSLVVASGRDYNEQFF.

The chain joins TRBV28 to TRBJ1-3, with D tentatively TRBD1 (5 bases). Germline CDR1 is MDHEN and CDR2 is SYDVKM. The CDR3 is made up of 16 amino acids. V lost 3 bases, J lost 0 bases, and 12 bases lay in between. The CDR3, as DNA: TGTGCCAGCAGTTTCGCGGGACTCAGCTCTGGAAACACCATATATTTT. It codes for CASSFAGLSSGNTIYF.

The table lists this clone with a count of one. The chain is built from TRBV6-1 and TRBJ2-7; no clear D gene. The CDR3 has 12 residues. Germline V gives CDR1 MNHNS, CDR2 SASEGT. V lost 0 bases and J lost 6, with 6 bases in between. In nucleotides, the CDR3 is TGTGCCAGCAGTGAAGCGCTCCGCGAGCAGTACTTC. Encoded protein: CASSEALREQYF.

This chain uses TRBV21-1 with TRBJ1-4; the table's D gene call, TRBD1, was not cross checked with the DNA. TRBV21-1 is a documented pseudogene. This CDR3 comprises 21 residues. The DNA for the CDR3 is TGTGCCAGCAGCAAGAGACAACCCAGAACAAGGGACAGCTCAACTAATGAAAAACTGTTTTTT. As protein: CASSKRQPRTRDSSTNEKLFF.